The clone carrying this T cell receptor beta chain showed up just a few times. Its antigen is as yet unknown. TCRdb fed the 5' RACE reads into MiXCR, producing one record per CDR3 protein. The data show about 340,000 distinct CDR3 sequences, with roughly 4% seen just once and approximately 24% held by the top ten. Germline V lookup: CDR1 MGHRA, CDR2 YSYEKL. V lost 5 bases, J lost 8 bases, and 5 bases stayed unmatched. The length of the CDR3 is 14 residues. The sample comes from a study of T cells after yellow fever vaccination. Study conclusions and caveats: Researchers cautioned that FACS-sorted repertoires could harbor abundant clonotypes contaminating from the bulk population. Researchers report a weaker secondary response that nonetheless peaked faster, day 5 versus 15.

This TCR derives from a man between 18 and 35 years old who received the YFV17D yellow fever vaccine. V usage is TRBV4-1 and J usage is TRBJ2-4; TRBD1 matches at 11 bases. The input for sequencing was PBMCs, taken 5 days after the yellow fever booster vaccination. CDR3 DNA sequence: TGCGCCAGCAGCTATGGACAGGGGGCGGACATTCAGTACTTC. Residues: CASSYGQGADIQYF.